The source of this TCR beta chain is a study of a mutant IDH1 vaccine in newly diagnosed glioma. Points from the study as a whole: Around 93% of patients showed vaccine-induced immune responses across multiple MHC alleles.

As regards this clone: Its target is unknown.

Time point indicated: week 23, last vaccination. Vaccination used 300 ug of mutant IDH1 20-mer peptide per dose, with topical imiquimod. Produced via immunoSEQ multiplex PCR; TCRdb's table is partial and in-frame only. The profile shows 35,000 to 50,000 clones, about 88% of them singletons. CDR1 and CDR2 (germline): MNHNS, SASEGT. V was clipped by 11 bases and J by 2 bases, with 16 bases between them. The CDR3 length is 13 residues. The sequencing here drew on PBMCs, taken from a glioma patient whose treatment included an IDH1 peptide vaccine. The receptor's source is a woman between 18 and 30 years old with glioma. Some clones in this sample may be carry-over from other donors' samples. The V call is TRBV6-1, the J call TRBJ2-7; D possibly corresponds to TRBD1 (6 bases). CDR3 nucleotides: TGTGCCGGCCGGACAGCGAGAACCTACGAGCAGTACTTC. Residues: CAGRTARTYEQYF.